This T cell receptor (beta chain) was sequenced for a study of human T cells and chemical hapten exposure. Via MiXCR, TCRdb re-called the RACE reads, giving one row per CDR3 protein. The data contain roughly 30,000 distinct CDR3 sequences, 9.4% of them singletons. As for time point: patch test 2, 6 weeks after DPC sensitization. Treatment: therapeutic diphenylcyclopropenone sensitization with weekly scalp DPC. This clonotype occurred many times. V was clipped by 3 bases and J by 3 bases; unmatched bases: 10. Germline CDR1 is LGHNT and CDR2 is FRNRAP. The length of the CDR3 is 17 residues. The source was whole blood, collected in connection with sensitization to the hapten diphenylcyclopropenone (DPC). This TCR was sampled from a man aged 30 to 39 with alopecia areata. Some clones in this sample may be carry-over from other donors' samples. V usage is TRBV12-5 and J usage is TRBJ2-1, with 8 nucleotides matching TRBD1. DNA for the CDR3: TGTGCTAGTGGTTTCACCTTACAGGGGGTTGTCTACAATGAGCAGTTCTTC. It yields the protein CASGFTLQGVVYNEQFF.